These 26 T cell receptor beta chains came from one sample sequenced in a study of type 1 and type 2 diabetes patients. PCR was run on genomic DNA. The TCR beta CDR3 region was amplified using 30 forward and 13 reverse primers. From the multiplex PCR reads, TCRdb called clonotypes with MiXCR, one entry per CDR3 protein. Among about 250,000 distinct CDR3 sequences listed, roughly 50% were seen once. Sequencing was carried out using peripheral blood mononuclear cells (PBMCs). These receptors originate from a man in his late teens or twenties with type 2 diabetes.

This clonotype was detected only a few times. V and J are TRBV7-6 and TRBJ2-7; D may be TRBD1 (6 bases). CDR3 length equals 14 residues. The V end was cut by 1 base, the J end by 3 bases, with 10 bases between. The germline V gene encodes CDR1 SGHVS and CDR2 FNYEAQ. CDR3 nucleotides: TGTGCCAGCAGCTTAGGCTCACAGGGCTACGAGCAGTACTTC. Residues: CASSLGSQGYEQYF.

This clonotype was seen a few times. The V call is TRBV7-2, the J call TRBJ1-2; D is perhaps TRBD1 (5 bases). Germline loops: CDR1 SGHTA, CDR2 FQGNSA. This CDR3 spans 15 amino acids. The V end was cut by 1 base, the J end by 4 bases, with 13 bases between. The CDR3 sequence: CASSLETAVSYGYTF. DNA for the CDR3: TGTGCCAGCAGCTTAGAGACAGCCGTAAGCTATGGCTACACCTTC.

J is TRBJ1-1 and V is TRBV7-8; D unresolved. This CDR3 is 14 amino acids long. V was trimmed by 5 bases and J by 1 base, leaving 11 bases between them. The germline V gene encodes CDR1 SGHVS and CDR2 FQNEAQ. The CDR3 DNA sequence: TGTGCCAGCAGCCATGGAGCGGAGAACACTGAAGCTTTCTTT. It encodes CASSHGAENTEAFF.

This clonotype was counted between two and nine times. This chain joins TRBV15 and TRBJ2-3, with D perhaps TRBD1 (6 bases). The CDR3 spans 13 residues. Germline V gives CDR1 LNHNV, CDR2 YYDKDF (reference sequence). V was trimmed by 7 bases and J by 4 bases, leaving 12 bases between them. The CDR3 DNA reads as TGTGCCACCACTCAGGGGCGCTCAGATACGCAGTATTTT. Protein sequence: CATTQGRSDTQYF.

The chain joins TRBV9 to TRBJ2-7; D is undetermined. Trimming cost V 0 bases and J 4 bases, with 11 bases left between them. Germline V gene sequence: CDR1 SGDLS, CDR2 YYNGEE. The CDR3 length is 14 residues. The CDR3 spells CASSVGVGGYEQYF. The CDR3 DNA is TGTGCCAGCAGCGTAGGGGTCGGTGGATACGAGCAGTACTTC.

The V and J genes are TRBV14 and TRBJ2-3, with 9 bases fitting TRBD1. Germline V gene sequence: CDR1 SGHDN, CDR2 FVKESK. There are 15 residues in the CDR3. With 3 bases clipped from V and 5 bases from J, the junction kept 6 bases outside the gene matches. The CDR3 bases are TGTGCCAGCAGCCACACCGGGACAGGGTTAGATACGCAGTATTTT. Translated, it gives CASSHTGTGLDTQYF. Full variable domain (rest looked up from reference TRBV14 and TRBJ2-3): EAGVTQFPSHSVIEKGQTVTLRCDPISGHDNLYWYRRVMGKEIKFLLHFVKESKQDESGMPNNRFLAERTGGTYSTLKVQPAELEDSGVYFCASSHTGTGLDTQYFGPGTRLTVL.

This clonotype was seen more than once but under ten times. This chain links TRBV2 with TRBJ1-1, with unresolved D. V was shortened by 7 bases and J by 6 bases, with 9 bases between the two germline ends. CDR1 is SNHLY and CDR2 is FYNNEI in the germline V gene. This CDR3 region has 11 residues. CDR3 nucleotide sequence: TGTGCCAGCAAGATGAGCTCTGAAGCTTTCTTT. Protein product: CASKMSSEAFF.

V is TRBV6-4 and J is TRBJ2-7; TRBD1 is a possible D gene (6 bases). Germline CDR1 and CDR2: MRHNA and SNTAGT. The CDR3 contains 13 residues. The V end lost 8 bases, the J end lost 6 bases, and 17 bases lay between the germline ends. CDR3 DNA: TGTGCCAGCTCTATTTTACAGGGTGCCGAGCAGTACTTC. Amino acid sequence: CASSILQGAEQYF.

A few counts support this clonotype. The genes are TRBV12-3 or TRBV12-4 and TRBJ1-6; 9 bases match TRBD1. The J segment lost 8 bases and the V segment lost 7 bases, leaving 6 bases of the junction unmatched. The CDR3 totals 14 residues. CDR3 sequence reads: CASNTDRGDSPLHF. The CDR3 nucleotides are TGTGCCAGCAATACGGACAGGGGTGATTCACCCCTCCACTTT.

The V call is TRBV12-3 or TRBV12-4, the J call TRBJ1-3; D gene unclear. This CDR3 contains 15 residues. V lost 2 bases and J 3 bases, leaving 11 bases between the germline ends. DNA for the CDR3: TGTGCCAGCAGTTTAAACACCCTACTTGGAAACACCATATATTTT. Amino acid sequence: CASSLNTLLGNTIYF.

This clonotype was seen a handful of times. The V call is TRBV6-1, the J call TRBJ1-6, with 7 positions matching TRBD1. The CDR3 is made up of 14 amino acids. Germline V gene lookup returns CDR1 MNHNS and CDR2 SASEGT. Trimming took 5 bases from V and 10 from J; bases not matched to a gene: 8. This CDR3 reads CASSFTGVKSPLHF. The CDR3 DNA reads TGTGCCAGCAGTTTCACAGGGGTCAAATCACCCCTCCACTTT.

The chain combines TRBV6-1 with TRBJ1-1; D call uncertain. V gave up 6 bases and J gave up 7 bases, with 21 bases separating them. Looked up from germline, CDR1 is MNHNS and CDR2 is SASEGT. This CDR3 is 15 amino acids long. CDR3 bases: TGTGCCAGCAGACCTTGGGGTACACAAGACAATGAAGCTTTCTTT. The encoded protein is CASRPWGTQDNEAFF.

This clonotype was found a few times. The V gene is TRBV12-3 or TRBV12-4, the J gene TRBJ1-2; weak D call: TRBD1 (6 bases). This CDR3 is built from 13 residues. V lost 6 bases and J lost 2, with 10 bases in between. The CDR3 coding sequence is TGTGCCAGCAGGGACAGCCCCAACTATGGCTACACCTTC. Its protein is CASRDSPNYGYTF.

This clonotype was observed a handful of times. The V call is TRBV7-2, the J call TRBJ1-4; D gene unclear. Trimming took 2 bases from V and 0 from J, leaving 7 bases between them. This CDR3 comprises 15 residues. Germline V gives CDR1 SGHTA, CDR2 FQGNSA. CDR3 region: CASSLSTSTNEKLFF. The CDR3 coding sequence is TGTGCCAGCAGCTTATCAACATCAACTAATGAAAAACTGTTTTTT.

To note about this clonotype: At one of its ends the junction is not consistent with the germline gene, which may arise from a read error. CDR3 nucleotides: TGTGCCAGCAGTCCAACGCGGGGGTTAGAGTTCTTC. This codes for CASSPTRGLEFF. V gene TRBV6-1 combines with J gene TRBJ2-5; the match to TRBD2 covers 7 bases. Germline V CDR1 and CDR2: MNHNS, SASEGT. CDR3 length: 12 residues.

This clonotype has just a few counts. The V and J genes are TRBV7-2 and TRBJ2-7; D remains ambiguous. The CDR3 runs to 13 residues. Germline V lookup: CDR1 SGHTA, CDR2 FQGNSA. Trimming removed 4 bases from V and 6 bases from J, with 13 bases in between. The CDR3 DNA reads as TGTGCCAGCAGCTACTACAAGGTTGGCGAGCAGTACTTC. It specifies CASSYYKVGEQYF.

The chain carries TRBV2 and TRBJ1-2; tentatively, D is TRBD1 (5 bases). Germline values: CDR1 SNHLY, CDR2 FYNNEI. The CDR3 loop spans 15 amino acids. Trimming took off 2 bases at V and 3 bases at J, with 13 bases between the two ends. The CDR3 loop is CASSEKSRGDYGYTF. CDR3 nucleotides: TGTGCCAGCAGTGAAAAGTCAAGGGGTGACTATGGCTACACCTTC.

This clonotype was counted many times. The chain recombines TRBV10-3 with TRBJ1-1, with a weak D call TRBD1 (6 bases). Germline lookup yields CDR1 ENHRY and CDR2 SYGVKD. The V end was cut by 4 bases, the J end by 7 bases, with 10 bases between. CDR3 length: 12 residues. This chain's CDR3 is CAISGGGFEAFF. CDR3 nucleotide sequence: TGTGCCATCAGTGGAGGGGGATTTGAAGCTTTCTTT.

The J gene is TRBJ2-1, the V gene TRBV12-5, with 13 bases identical to TRBD2. This CDR3 is built from 19 residues. Germline CDR1 LGHNT, CDR2 FRNRAP. V gave up 6 bases and J gave up 4 bases; unmatched junction bases: 15. In DNA, the CDR3 is TGTGCTAGTGGAGTGGGACTAGCGGGGAGAGCTAACCTTTACAATGAGCAGTTCTTC. Protein: CASGVGLAGRANLYNEQFF.

This chain joins TRBV2 and TRBJ1-6; D is perhaps TRBD1 (5 bases). V shed 0 bases and J shed 6 bases, with 9 bases lying between them. The CDR3 has 15 residues. Germline V gives CDR1 SNHLY, CDR2 FYNNEI. The CDR3 DNA reads TGTGCCAGCAGTGAAGCGCAGGGAATTAATTCACCCCTCCACTTT. Amino acids: CASSEAQGINSPLHF.

The sample holds one count of this clonotype. The gene calls are TRBV29-1 and TRBJ1-2; TRBD1 matches at 8 bases. This CDR3 region has 12 residues. V shed 6 bases, J shed 5 bases, and the junction held 5 bases outside the gene matches. In germline, CDR1 is SQVTM, CDR2 ANQGSEA. The CDR3 loop is CSVNTGGYGYTF. CDR3 sequence (DNA): TGCAGCGTCAATACAGGGGGGTATGGCTACACCTTC.

A few counts support this clonotype. The rearrangement uses TRBV28 and TRBJ2-2, with 7 bases matching TRBD2. The CDR3 is 16 residues long. The V and J ends lost 4 bases and 3 bases, in that order; junction bases with no gene match: 8. Germline values: CDR1 MDHEN, CDR2 SYDVKM. CDR3 amino acids: CASSSILARDTGELFF. Here the CDR3 DNA reads TGTGCCAGCAGTTCCATACTAGCGCGGGACACCGGGGAGCTGTTTTTT.

The chain carries TRBV5-1 and TRBJ2-7, with 10 positions matching TRBD2. This CDR3 has 14 amino acids. Germline values: CDR1 SGHRS, CDR2 YFSETQ. After removal of 5 bases from V and 0 bases from J, the junction contained 2 bases not matched to a gene. CDR3: CASRLAGPSYEQYF. CDR3 DNA sequence: TGCGCCAGCAGACTAGCGGGACCCTCCTACGAGCAGTACTTC.

This clonotype has only a few counts. The rearrangement links TRBV2 to TRBJ2-6; 8 bases agree with TRBD2. The CDR3 is 18 residues long. Germline CDR1 is SNHLY and CDR2 is FYNNEI. The J segment lost 2 bases and the V segment lost 4 bases, leaving 10 bases of the junction unmatched. Written as DNA, the CDR3 is TGTGCCAGCAGTGGACTAGCGAATAGGTCTCCTGGGGCCAACGTCCTGACTTTC. Encoded protein: CASSGLANRSPGANVLTF.

This clonotype was seen a handful of times. The chain combines TRBV5-1 with TRBJ1-1; D uncertain. With 4 bases removed from V and 7 bases from J, the gap between germline ends came to 17 bases. The CDR3 extends over 14 amino acids. Germline V CDR1 and CDR2: SGHRS, YFSETQ. CDR3 residues: CASSPTLAGVEAFF. Written as DNA, the CDR3 is TGCGCCAGCAGCCCGACCCTGGCTGGGGTTGAAGCTTTCTTT.

About this clonotype itself: The junction departs from the called germline gene at one end, perhaps through a read error. The chain couples TRBV5-6 to TRBJ2-3; D gene uncertain. The V gene's germline CDR1 is SGHDT and CDR2 YYEEEE. The CDR3 has 15 residues. As DNA, the CDR3 is TGTGCCAGCAGCTTCTCAGCCCGGAGCACAAATACGCAGTATTTT. Translation: CASSFSARSTNTQYF.